This TCR beta chain was captured by sequencing in a study of blood T cell repertoires in COVID-19 (dated by TCRdb to 2019 to 2021). For context, the study as a whole: The collaborator samples originated in the United States, Italy and Spain and spanned the acute and convalescent phases of COVID-19. Sample metadata almost always included a de-identified subject ID, COVID-19 status, age in years and sex. Deeply sampled blood TCRbeta repertoires from subjects exposed to, actively infected with, or recovered from COVID-19 were included in the dataset. HLA class I and class II types, where available, came from metadata supplied by the sample provider rather than from assay-based typing. The prospective study material was composed of cDNA or gDNA derived from T cells, B-cell-depleted T cells, or PBMCs. The repertoires were made available in a free public database intended to serve as a resource for research on the immune response to SARS-CoV-2. Samples were obtained from the ongoing ImmuneRACE study (first 160 participants) and from some 1,300 subjects provided by 6 global collaborators. The full study reports these points: How much clinical and demographic metadata was included differed by source and by participant, and the metadata was provided uncurated.

The collaborating institutions used their own protocols to collect whole blood in K2EDTA tubes. Collaborator samples were shipped for TCRbeta analysis as frozen whole blood, isolated PBMCs, or DNA extracted from either sample type. TCRbeta CDR3 regions were amplified from genomic DNA using the immunoSEQ Assay, a bias-controlled multiplex PCR. The authors' analysis ran thus. The number of nucleated cells in each sample was estimated by amplification of reference gene primers within the assay. Sequence reads were collapsed and filtered to measure the absolute abundance of every unique TCRbeta CDR3 rearrangement. For each sample, productive Simpson clonality was calculated as the square root of Simpson's diversity index across productive rearrangements. Drawn from immuneACCESS, this table holds only the in-frame rearrangements with V and J called that TCRdb kept. Clones are partly lost; checked studies trace under half to an unresolved V gene and leave the rest unexplained. V, J and clone size derive from that table, while D and trimming were established from the DNA sequence. Within this sample are approximately 97,000 clones, with about 72% of them counted one time only. The ten biggest clones cover around 9.6% of the sample.

Notes on this clone: Its antigen is not yet known. No quality values exist for individual bases; no much larger clone is one base distant.

A distance of 13 bases separates the germline ends of V and J, which lose 5 bases and 9 bases respectively. From cysteine to phenylalanine, the CDR3 is 13 amino acids long. CDR3 DNA only is kept here, 39 bases in frame from base 1. CDR1 and CDR2 are drawn from the germline V gene: KGHDR, SFDVKD. The V and J genes are TRBV24-1 and TRBJ2-1; a tentative D call is TRBD2 (6 bases match). Sample: peripheral blood. This clonotype originated in a man in his sixties with active or convalescent COVID-19. The sequence in DNA is TGTGCCACCAGTGTACGGGAGAAGAGTGAGCAGTTCTTC. The resulting protein is CATSVREKSEQFF.